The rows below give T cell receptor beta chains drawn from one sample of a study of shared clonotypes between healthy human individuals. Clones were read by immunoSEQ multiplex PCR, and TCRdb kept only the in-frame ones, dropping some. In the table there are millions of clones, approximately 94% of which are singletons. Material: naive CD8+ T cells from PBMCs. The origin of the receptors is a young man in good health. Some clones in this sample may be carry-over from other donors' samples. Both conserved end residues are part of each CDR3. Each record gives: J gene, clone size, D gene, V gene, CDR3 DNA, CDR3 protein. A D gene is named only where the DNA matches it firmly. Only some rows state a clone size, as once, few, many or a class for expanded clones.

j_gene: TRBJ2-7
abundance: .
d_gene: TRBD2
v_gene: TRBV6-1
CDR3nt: TGTGCCAGCAGTGTCGGACTAGCGGGGGTCTACGAGCAGTACTTC
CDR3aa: CASSVGLAGVYEQYF

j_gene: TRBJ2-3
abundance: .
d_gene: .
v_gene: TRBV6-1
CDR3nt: TGTGCCACGGTCGCGGGTCCCGGCACAGATACGCAGTATTTT
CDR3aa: CATVAGPGTDTQYF

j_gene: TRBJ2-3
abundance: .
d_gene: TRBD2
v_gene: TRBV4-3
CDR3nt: TGCGCCAGCAGCCAAGTGTACCGGGAGGGAGGCACAGATACGCAGTATTTT
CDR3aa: CASSQVYREGGTDTQYF

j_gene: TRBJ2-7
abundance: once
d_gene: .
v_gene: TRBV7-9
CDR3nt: TGTGCCAGCAGCTTAGGACGAGGGGGCGAGCAGTACTTC
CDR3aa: CASSLGRGGEQYF

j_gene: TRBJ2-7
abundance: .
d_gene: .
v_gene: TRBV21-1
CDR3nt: TGTGCCAGCAGCAAGGGGGTTTCCTACGAGCAGTACTTC
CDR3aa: CASSKGVSYEQYF

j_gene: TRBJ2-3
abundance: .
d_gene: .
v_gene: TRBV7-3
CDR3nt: TGTGCCAGCAGCTTAACGAGGTCTAGCACAGATACGCAGTATTTT
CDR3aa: CASSLTRSSTDTQYF

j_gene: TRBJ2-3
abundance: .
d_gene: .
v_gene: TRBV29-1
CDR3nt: TGCAGCGTTGAGAGGGGGGTAGATACGCAGTATTTT
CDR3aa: CSVERGVDTQYF

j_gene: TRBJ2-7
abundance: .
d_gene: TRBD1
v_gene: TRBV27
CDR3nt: TGTGCCAGCAGTCCCGGGACAGGGGGAGCCTACGAGCAGTACTTC
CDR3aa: CASSPGTGGAYEQYF

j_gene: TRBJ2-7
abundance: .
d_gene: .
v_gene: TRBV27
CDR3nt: TGTGCCAGCAGTTCCCCCCGGGACCCCGGACGCGACGAGCAGTACTTC
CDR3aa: CASSSPRDPGRDEQYF

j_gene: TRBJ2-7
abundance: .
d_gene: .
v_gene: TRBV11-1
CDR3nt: TGTGCCAGCAGCTTAGCGGAGGACCCGGGGGAGCAGTACTTC
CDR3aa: CASSLAEDPGEQYF

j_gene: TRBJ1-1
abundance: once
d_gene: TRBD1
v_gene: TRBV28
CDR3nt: TGTGCCAGCAGGCCTGGAGAGGGACAGGTGAACACTGAAGCTTTCTTT
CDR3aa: CASRPGEGQVNTEAFF

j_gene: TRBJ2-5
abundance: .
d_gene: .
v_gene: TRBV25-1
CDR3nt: TGTGCCAGCAGTCCTAAAATACCCGGACCCGGGGAGACCCAGTACTTC
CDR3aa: CASSPKIPGPGETQYF

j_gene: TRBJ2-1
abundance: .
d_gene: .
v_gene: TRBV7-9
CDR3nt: TGTGCCAGCAGCTCCCCCGGGGCCTCATCCTACAATGAGCAGTTCTTC
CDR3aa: CASSSPGASSYNEQFF

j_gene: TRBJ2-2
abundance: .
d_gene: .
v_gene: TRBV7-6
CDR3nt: TGTGCCAGCAGCTTAAGGGCTAGCCAGCCGAACACCGGGGAGCTGTTTTTT
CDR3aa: CASSLRASQPNTGELFF

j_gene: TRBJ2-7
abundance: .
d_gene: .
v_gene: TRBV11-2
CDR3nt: TGTGCCAGCAGCTTAGCGGGACTGTACTACGAGCAGTACTTC
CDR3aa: CASSLAGLYYEQYF

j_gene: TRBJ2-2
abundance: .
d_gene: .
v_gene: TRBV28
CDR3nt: TGTGCCAGCAGTCTCAGGGGTTTCGCCGGGGAGCTGTTTTTT
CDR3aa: CASSLRGFAGELFF

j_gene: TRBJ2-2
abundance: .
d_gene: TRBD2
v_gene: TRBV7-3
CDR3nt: TGTGCCAGCAGCTCCCCTTTAACTAGCGGGCATCCCCCCGGGGAGCTGTTTTTT
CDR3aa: CASSSPLTSGHPPGELFF

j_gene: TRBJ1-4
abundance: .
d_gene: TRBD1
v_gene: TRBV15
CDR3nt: TGTGCCACCAGCAGGGACAGGGAGAGGACTAATGAAAAACTGTTTTTT
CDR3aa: CATSRDRERTNEKLFF

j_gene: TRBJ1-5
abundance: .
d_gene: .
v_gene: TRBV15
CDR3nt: TGTGCCACCAGCCCCCGTCTTATAGGACAGCCCCAGCATTTT
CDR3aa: CATSPRLIGQPQHF

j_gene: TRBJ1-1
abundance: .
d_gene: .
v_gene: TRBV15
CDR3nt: TGTGCCACCAGCAGAGACCCCCCGGGGCTAAGTACTGAAGCTTTCTTT
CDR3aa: CATSRDPPGLSTEAFF

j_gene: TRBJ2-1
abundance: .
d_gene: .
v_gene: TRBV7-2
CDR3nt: TGTGCCAGCAGCCCCGGAAAGTACAATGAGCAGTTCTTC
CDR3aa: CASSPGKYNEQFF

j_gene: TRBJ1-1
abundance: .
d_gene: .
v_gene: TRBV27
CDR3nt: TGTGCCAGCAGTTTATTTCAGGGGAGGTCTGAAGCTTTCTTT
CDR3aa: CASSLFQGRSEAFF

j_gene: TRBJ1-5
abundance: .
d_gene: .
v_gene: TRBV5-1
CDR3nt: TGCGCCAGCAGCTTGGGGGAAGACAATCAGCCCCAGCATTTT
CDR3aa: CASSLGEDNQPQHF

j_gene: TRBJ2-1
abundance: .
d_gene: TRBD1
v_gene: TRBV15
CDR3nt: TGTGCCACCAGTACATTCTCCCCGGGACAGGCCTACAATGAGCAGTTCTTC
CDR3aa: CATSTFSPGQAYNEQFF

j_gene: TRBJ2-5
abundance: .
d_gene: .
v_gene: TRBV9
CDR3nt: TGTGCCAGCAGCGGACAAGAGACCCAGTACTTC
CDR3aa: CASSGQETQYF

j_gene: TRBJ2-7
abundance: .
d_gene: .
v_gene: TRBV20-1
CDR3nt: TGCAGTGCTAGACAGAGCTACGAGCAGTACTTC
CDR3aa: CSARQSYEQYF

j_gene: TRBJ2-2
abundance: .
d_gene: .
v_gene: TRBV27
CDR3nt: TGTGCCAGCAGTTCCCTGACATTTAGCGGGAACACCGGGGAGCTGTTTTTT
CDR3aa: CASSSLTFSGNTGELFF

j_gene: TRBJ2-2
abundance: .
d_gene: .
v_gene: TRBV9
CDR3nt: TGTGCCAGCAGCGTATTCGAGTGGCACCGGGAGCTGTTTTTT
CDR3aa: CASSVFEWHRELFF

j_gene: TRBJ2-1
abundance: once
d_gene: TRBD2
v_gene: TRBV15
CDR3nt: TGTGCCACCAGCAGAGGACTAGCGGGAGGGCCCGAGAATGAGCAGTTCTTC
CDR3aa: CATSRGLAGGPENEQFF

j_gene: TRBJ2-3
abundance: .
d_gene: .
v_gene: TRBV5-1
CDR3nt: TGCGCCAGCAGCTTGGCTGTGGCAGATACGCAGTATTTT
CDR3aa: CASSLAVADTQYF

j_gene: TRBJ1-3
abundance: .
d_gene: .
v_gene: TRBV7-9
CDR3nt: TGTGCCAGCAGCTTAGATCCGAACACCATATATTTT
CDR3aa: CASSLDPNTIYF

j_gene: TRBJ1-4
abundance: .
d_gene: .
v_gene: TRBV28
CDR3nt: TGTGCCAGCAGCCAAGACAGTACAACTAATGAAAAACTGTTTTTT
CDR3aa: CASSQDSTTNEKLFF

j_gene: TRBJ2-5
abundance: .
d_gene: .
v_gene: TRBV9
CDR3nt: TGTGCCAGCAGCACGCGGGACGACTTGAGGGGAGAGACCCAGTACTTC
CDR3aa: CASSTRDDLRGETQYF

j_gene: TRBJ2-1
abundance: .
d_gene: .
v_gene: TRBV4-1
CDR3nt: TGCGCCAGCAGCCAAGATCGGGCTACCCCGTCCTACAATGAGCAGTTCTTC
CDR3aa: CASSQDRATPSYNEQFF

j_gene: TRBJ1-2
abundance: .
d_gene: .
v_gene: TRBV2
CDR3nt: TGTGCCAGCAGGGTACAGGGAGGCGCCTCCTATGGCTACACCTTC
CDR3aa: CASRVQGGASYGYTF

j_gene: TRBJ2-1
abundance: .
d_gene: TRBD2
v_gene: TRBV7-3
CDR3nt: TGTGCCAGCAGCCACGGGACTAGCGGGAGTCGGCTTTACAATGAGCAGTTCTTC
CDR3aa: CASSHGTSGSRLYNEQFF

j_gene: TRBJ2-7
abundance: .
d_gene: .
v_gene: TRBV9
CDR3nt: TGTGCCAGCAGCGTAGGGTCAGGGCTTACCGAGCAGTACTTC
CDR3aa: CASSVGSGLTEQYF

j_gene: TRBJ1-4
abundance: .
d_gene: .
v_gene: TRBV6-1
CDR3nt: TGTGCCAGCAGTGCCAAGCCTAAGATCTTACTACAGGAAAAACTGTTTTTT
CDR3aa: CASSAKPKILLQEKLFF

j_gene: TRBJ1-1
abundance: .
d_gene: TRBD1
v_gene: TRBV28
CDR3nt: TGTGCCAGCAGCTTACAGGGGGCCCGGACTGAAGCTTTCTTT
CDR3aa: CASSLQGARTEAFF

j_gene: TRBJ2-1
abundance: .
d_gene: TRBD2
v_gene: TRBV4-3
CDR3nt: TGCGCCAGCAGCCAGTGGGCTAGCGGGAGGGATGAGCAGTTCTTC
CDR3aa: CASSQWASGRDEQFF